This T cell receptor (beta chain) comes out of a study of cytomegalovirus exposure and HLA in healthy donors. For the study at large: Unique TCRs numbering some 77 million, obtained from HLA-typed donors, made up an early data release.

Donors had nominal health at sampling but likely had unrecorded immune exposures. The CDR3 sequence is 13 residues long. Germline CDR1 is SGHDT and CDR2 is YYEEEE. The V gene lost 4 bases and the J gene lost 9 bases, with 15 bases spanning the gap. PCR was performed using 60 Vbeta and 13 Jbeta primers. TCRdb keeps only in-frame clones here, not all; method: immunoSEQ multiplex PCR. This repertoire shows about 190,000 clones, roughly 80% found once; its top ten account for roughly 6%. V and J are TRBV5-6 and TRBJ2-3; D uncertain. The origin of this receptor is a man in his forties in good health and CMV-seropositive. Sequenced input: PBMCs. DNA of the CDR3: TGTGCCAGCAGCGCCTTTTCTTCCCGGACGCAGTATTTT. Encoded protein: CASSAFSSRTQYF.